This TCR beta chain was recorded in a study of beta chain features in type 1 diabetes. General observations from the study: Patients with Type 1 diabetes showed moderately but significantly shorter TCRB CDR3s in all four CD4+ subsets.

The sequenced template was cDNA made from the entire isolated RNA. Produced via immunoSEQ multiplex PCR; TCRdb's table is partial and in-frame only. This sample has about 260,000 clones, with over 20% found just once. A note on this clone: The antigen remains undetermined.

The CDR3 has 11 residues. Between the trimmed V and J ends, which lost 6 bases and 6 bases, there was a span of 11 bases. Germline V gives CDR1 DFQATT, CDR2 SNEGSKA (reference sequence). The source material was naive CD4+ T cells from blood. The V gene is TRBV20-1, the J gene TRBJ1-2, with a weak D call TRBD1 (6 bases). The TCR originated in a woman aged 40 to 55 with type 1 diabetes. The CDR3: CSAQRGNGYTF. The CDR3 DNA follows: TGCAGTGCCCAAAGGGGGAATGGCTACACCTTC.